The T cell receptor (beta chain) under discussion was sequenced for a study of T cell responses to AZD1222 COVID-19 vaccine. Study-wide points: Donors were mostly white British, more females; clonal diversity possibly underestimated.

The data were produced by immunoSEQ multiplex PCR, yet TCRdb's version contains in-frame clones alone and is incomplete. In the table there are roughly 110,000 clones, about 85% of which are singletons. Of note for this clone: Its antigen is as yet unknown.

Germline V gene sequence: CDR1 LNHDA, CDR2 SQIVND (reference sequence). V lost 9 bases to trimming and J lost 8 bases, with 16 bases between them. There are 12 residues in the CDR3. The sequence was obtained from an adult who received the AZD1222 COVID-19 vaccine. The chain combines TRBV19 with TRBJ1-1; D uncertain. The sequenced sample was peripheral blood, obtained 28 days after the second AZD1222 dose. CDR3 in amino acids: CASHFVGGEAFF. The CDR3 DNA reads TGTGCCAGCCATTTTGTCGGCGGGGAAGCTTTCTTT.